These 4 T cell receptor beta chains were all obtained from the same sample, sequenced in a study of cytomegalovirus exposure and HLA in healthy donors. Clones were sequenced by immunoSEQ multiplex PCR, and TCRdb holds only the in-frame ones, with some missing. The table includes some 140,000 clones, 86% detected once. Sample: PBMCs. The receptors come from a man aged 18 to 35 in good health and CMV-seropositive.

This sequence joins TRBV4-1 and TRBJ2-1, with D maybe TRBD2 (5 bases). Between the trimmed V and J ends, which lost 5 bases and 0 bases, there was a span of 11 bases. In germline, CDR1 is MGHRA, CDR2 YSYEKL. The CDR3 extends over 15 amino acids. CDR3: CASSAADASYNEQFF. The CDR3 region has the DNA TGCGCCAGCAGCGCAGCGGACGCCTCCTACAATGAGCAGTTCTTC.

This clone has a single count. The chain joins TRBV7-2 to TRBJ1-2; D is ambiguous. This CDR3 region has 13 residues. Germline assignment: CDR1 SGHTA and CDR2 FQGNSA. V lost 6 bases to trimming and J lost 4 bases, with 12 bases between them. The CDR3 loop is CASRMPGAYGYTF. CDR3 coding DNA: TGTGCCAGCAGAATGCCGGGTGCCTATGGCTACACCTTC.

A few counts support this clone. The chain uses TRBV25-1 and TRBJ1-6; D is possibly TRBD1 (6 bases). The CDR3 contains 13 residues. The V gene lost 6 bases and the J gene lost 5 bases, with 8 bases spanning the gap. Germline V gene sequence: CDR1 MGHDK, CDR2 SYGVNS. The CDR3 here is CASSDRHNSPLHF. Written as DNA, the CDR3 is TGTGCCAGCAGCGACAGGCATAATTCACCCCTCCACTTT.

DNA of the CDR3: TGTGCCAGTGCTGGACAGGGGTGGACTGAAGCTTTCTTT. This encodes CASAGQGWTEAFF. This chain links TRBV2 with TRBJ1-1, with 9 bases aligning to TRBD1. CDR1 and CDR2 from the germline V gene are SNHLY and FYNNEI. Losses at the gene ends were 9 bases for V and 5 bases for J; bases not matched to a gene: 7. This CDR3 has 13 amino acids.